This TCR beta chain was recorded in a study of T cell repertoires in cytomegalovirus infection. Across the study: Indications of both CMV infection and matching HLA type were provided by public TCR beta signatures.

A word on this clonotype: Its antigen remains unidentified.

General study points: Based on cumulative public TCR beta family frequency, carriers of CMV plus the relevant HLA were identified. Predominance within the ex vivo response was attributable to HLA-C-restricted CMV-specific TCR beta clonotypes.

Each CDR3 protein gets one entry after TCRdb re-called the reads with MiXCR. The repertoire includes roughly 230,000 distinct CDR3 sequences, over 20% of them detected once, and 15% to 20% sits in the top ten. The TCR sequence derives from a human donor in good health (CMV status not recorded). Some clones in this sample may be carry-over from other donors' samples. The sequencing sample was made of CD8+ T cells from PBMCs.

CDR3 sequence (DNA): TGTGCCAGCAGCTTGACAACAGGGGGCGTTGAGCAGTACTTC. Its translation: CASSLTTGGVEQYF. The J gene is TRBJ2-7, the V gene TRBV5-4, with 9 bases aligning to TRBD1. CDR1 SGHNT and CDR2 YYREEE come from the germline V gene (reference sequence). The CDR3 length is 14 residues. J lost 7 bases, V lost 1 base, and 6 bases had no gene match.